These 23 T cell receptor beta chains came from one sample sequenced in a study of blood T cell repertoires in COVID-19. Here immunoSEQ multiplex PCR was the method, and the copy in TCRdb shows in-frame clones only, minus some. The table records approximately 500,000 clones, 85% to 90% of them present only once. Source material: peripheral blood. The receptor source for this set is a woman aged 45 to 65 with COVID-19, enrolled during active disease.

V gene TRBV6-5 combines with J gene TRBJ1-1; D not certain. The germline V and J ends were trimmed by 4 bases and 0 bases, with 9 bases remaining between them. The CDR3 runs 14 residues. CDR1 MNHEY and CDR2 SVGAGI come from the germline V gene. CDR3 loop: CASSSRSLNTEAFF. For the CDR3, the DNA is TGTGCCAGCAGTTCCCGGTCCCTGAACACTGAAGCTTTCTTT.

The CDR3 spells CASRTDSFNQPQHF. CDR3 DNA sequence: TGTGCCAGCCGGACAGACTCCTTTAATCAGCCCCAGCATTTT. The rearrangement uses TRBV6-5 and TRBJ1-5; maybe TRBD1 (6 bases). Looked up from germline, CDR1 is MNHEY and CDR2 is SVGAGI. V was pared by 8 bases and J by 4 bases, with 15 bases between. The CDR3 runs to 14 residues.

This chain connects TRBV25-1 to TRBJ2-7; D ambiguous. The germline gives CDR1 MGHDK, CDR2 SYGVNS. V was cut by 8 bases and J by 0 bases, with 8 bases left in between. The CDR3 is 12 residues long. The CDR3 coding sequence is TGTGCCAGCTCTATCGTCTCCTACGAGCAGTACTTC. The encoded protein is CASSIVSYEQYF.

This clone was counted a few times. The chain joins TRBV30 to TRBJ1-6; 8 bases align to TRBD1. Germline V gene sequence: CDR1 GTSNPN, CDR2 SVGIG (reference sequence). CDR3 size: 15 residues. J lost 8 bases, V lost 5 bases, and 11 bases had no gene match. The CDR3 coding sequence is TGTGCCTGGGCTAACCAGGGGGCGCGGGATTCACCCCTCCACTTT. Translating it yields CAWANQGARDSPLHF. Using reference TRBV30 and TRBJ1-6 for the parts outside the CDR3, the full variable domain is SQTIHQWPATLVQPVGSPLSLECTVEGTSNPNLYWYRQAAGRGLQLLFYSVGIGQISSEVPQNLSASRPQDRQFILSSKKLLLSDSGFYLCAWANQGARDSPLHFGNGTRLTVT.

This rearrangement joins TRBV27 to TRBJ1-2, with a possible D match to TRBD1 (6 bases). The ends were cut back, 5 bases at V and 8 bases at J, with 9 bases in the middle. Germline CDR1 MNHEY, CDR2 SMNVEV (reference sequence). CDR3 size: 11 residues. In nucleotides, the CDR3 is TGTGCCAGCAGTCCGGGGACAGGCTACACCTTC. Protein product: CASSPGTGYTF.

The chain links TRBV29-1 to TRBJ2-5; TRBD1 matches at 8 bases. CDR3 length equals 10 residues. Germline values: CDR1 SQVTM, CDR2 ANQGSEA. The junction had 5 bases not matched to a gene; V was cut back by 7 bases and J by 10 bases. Here the CDR3 reads CSGMDRVQYF. The CDR3 DNA follows: TGCAGCGGTATGGACAGGGTCCAGTACTTC.

The chain combines TRBV19 with TRBJ2-6; unclear D gene. Trimming pared 9 bases from V and 0 bases from J, leaving 6 bases between. The germline V gene encodes CDR1 LNHDA and CDR2 SQIVND (reference sequence). The CDR3 extends over 13 amino acids. CDR3 coding DNA: TGTGCCAGCATGGCCTCTGGGGCCAACGTCCTGACTTTC. The encoded protein is CASMASGANVLTF.

The chain joins TRBV6-5 to TRBJ1-2; D remains ambiguous. From germline, CDR1 is MNHEY and CDR2 SVGAGI. The CDR3 is 14 residues long. Between the trimmed V and J ends, which lost 7 bases and 3 bases, there was a span of 15 bases. In nucleotides, the CDR3 is TGTGCCAGCACTCACGGAGACGGTTACTATGGCTACACCTTC. Translating gives CASTHGDGYYGYTF.

For this clone: Other DNA sequences in this sample translate to the same CDR3. This chain joins TRBV19 and TRBJ1-1, with TRBD1 matching 7 bases. Looked up from germline, CDR1 is LNHDA and CDR2 is SQIVND (reference sequence). The CDR3 extends over 13 amino acids. Unmatched junction bases numbered 1, after V lost 6 bases and J lost 0 bases. The DNA of the CDR3 is TGTGCCAGTAGGGACAGGCTGAACACTGAAGCTTTCTTT. As protein: CASRDRLNTEAFF. The variable domain in full, with the rest retrieved from reference TRBV19 and TRBJ1-1, is DGGITQSPKYLFRKEGQNVTLSCEQNLNHDAMYWYRQDPGQGLRLIYYSQIVNDFQKGDIAEGYSVSREKKESFPLTVTSAQKNPTAFYLCASRDRLNTEAFFGQGTRLTVV.

V usage is TRBV19 and J usage is TRBJ2-7, with 10 bases identical to TRBD1. There are 13 residues in the CDR3. Germline V CDR1 and CDR2: LNHDA, SQIVND (reference sequence). The ends lost 4 bases at V and 3 bases at J; junction bases unmatched: 0. The CDR3 sequence: CASSRDRGYEQYF. The CDR3 DNA reads as TGTGCCAGTAGTAGGGACAGGGGCTACGAGCAGTACTTC.

The chain links TRBV5-6 to TRBJ2-1, with D tentatively TRBD1 (5 bases). Germline CDR1 reads SGHDT; CDR2 reads YYEEEE. The CDR3 contains 15 residues. Trimming left V 0 bases short and J 8 bases short, with 15 bases between. The CDR3 sequence: CASSLVRQPRDEQFF. The CDR3 bases are TGTGCCAGCAGCTTGGTGAGACAGCCAAGGGATGAGCAGTTCTTC.

This sequence joins TRBV3-1 (or the pseudogene TRBV3-2) and TRBJ2-7; TRBD2 is a possible D gene (7 bases). The CDR3 has 15 amino acids. Germline V gives CDR1 LGHDT, CDR2 YNNKEL (reference sequence). The germline V and J ends were trimmed by 3 bases and 5 bases, with 17 bases remaining between them. As DNA, the CDR3 is TGTGCCAGCAGCCATAGGGGGGGGGCGTTGGACGAGCAGTACTTC. This translates into CASSHRGGALDEQYF.

V and J are TRBV7-8 and TRBJ1-5; D uncertain. This CDR3 has 16 residues. V was shortened by 6 bases and J by 4 bases, with 19 bases between the two germline ends. The germline CDR1 and CDR2 sequences are SGHVS and FQNEAQ. CDR3 loop: CASSGPRELGNQPQHF. The DNA for the CDR3 is TGTGCCAGCAGTGGGCCCCGGGAACTCGGGAATCAGCCCCAGCATTTT.

The chain uses TRBV3-1 (or the pseudogene TRBV3-2) and TRBJ1-6, with 8 nucleotides matching TRBD1. The CDR3 loop spans 14 amino acids. Germline loops: CDR1 LGHDT, CDR2 YNNKEL (reference sequence). V was pared by 2 bases and J by 7 bases, with 1 base of the junction left unmatched. The CDR3 loop reads CASSQQGANSPLHF. As DNA, the CDR3 is TGTGCCAGCAGCCAACAGGGGGCGAATTCACCCCTCCACTTT.

The chain is built from TRBV14 and TRBJ1-3; D gene ambiguous. Germline V gene lookup returns CDR1 SGHDN and CDR2 FVKESK. V was shortened by 1 base and J by 4 bases, with 5 bases between the two germline ends. This CDR3 has 13 amino acids. CDR3 residues: CASSQGGGNTIYF. Written as DNA, the CDR3 is TGTGCCAGCAGCCAAGGAGGGGGAAACACCATATATTTT.

The chain employs TRBV19 and TRBJ2-6; TRBD2 agrees at 7 bases. The CDR3 has 17 amino acids. The germline gives CDR1 LNHDA, CDR2 SQIVND (reference sequence). V was pared by 2 bases and J by 4 bases, with 8 bases of the junction left unmatched. CDR3 sequence (DNA): TGTGCCAGTAGTATACCCTGGGGAGGGATAGGGGCCAACGTCCTGACTTTC. This translates into CASSIPWGGIGANVLTF.

The chain uses TRBV2 and TRBJ2-4, with 7 bases that match TRBD1. The CDR3 runs to 14 residues. V lost 6 bases and J lost 6; bases outside the gene matches: 8. The germline CDR1 and CDR2 sequences are SNHLY and FYNNEI. For the CDR3, the DNA is TGTGCCAGCAGCCCAGACAGGGCAGGAAACATTCAGTACTTC. This encodes CASSPDRAGNIQYF. Full variable domain (remainder filled in from reference TRBV2 and TRBJ2-4): EPEVTQTPSHQVTQMGQEVILRCVPISNHLYFYWYRQILGQKVEFLVSFYNNEISEKSEIFDDQFSVERPDGSNFTLKIRSTKLEDSAMYFCASSPDRAGNIQYFGAGTRLSVL.

V is TRBV7-9 and J is TRBJ1-1; D is possibly TRBD1 (5 bases). CDR1 and CDR2 from the germline V gene are SEHNR and FQNEAQ (reference sequence). The CDR3 is 17 residues long. Trimming took 1 base from V and 4 from J, leaving 19 bases between them. For the CDR3, the DNA is TGTGCCAGCAGCTTAGATGACAGTATTGGGTTGGGCACTGAAGCTTTCTTT. Its translation: CASSLDDSIGLGTEAFF.

V and J are TRBV19 and TRBJ1-5, with unresolved D. CDR1 is LNHDA, CDR2 SQIVND, per germline (reference sequence). The CDR3 runs to 16 residues. The CDR3 here is CATEGTSGYSNQPQHF. Written as DNA, the CDR3 is TGTGCAACGGAGGGAACCTCTGGGTATAGCAATCAGCCCCAGCATTTT.

The J gene is TRBJ1-1, the V gene TRBV30, with D tentatively TRBD1 (5 bases). The CDR3 sequence is 13 residues long. Germline lookup yields CDR1 GTSNPN and CDR2 SVGIG (reference sequence). V was pared by 7 bases and J by 1 base, with 13 bases between. Written as DNA, the CDR3 is TGTGCCTCCGGACACCTACCGAACACTGAAGCTTTCTTT. Protein product: CASGHLPNTEAFF.

This chain uses TRBV28 with TRBJ1-5; tentative D call: TRBD1 (5 bases). This CDR3 has 12 residues. Trimming removed 10 bases at V and 7 bases at J, with 14 bases between. From germline, CDR1 is MDHEN and CDR2 SYDVKM. The CDR3 protein is CATYRQPQPQHF. In nucleotides, the CDR3 is TGTGCCACCTATCGACAGCCCCAGCCCCAGCATTTT.

V and J are TRBV2 and TRBJ1-2; D gene unclear. Germline assignment: CDR1 SNHLY and CDR2 FYNNEI. V dropped 5 bases and J dropped 4 bases, with 11 bases sitting between them. This CDR3 contains 13 residues. The CDR3 DNA reads as TGTGCCAGCAGTCAGACGGAGACCTATGGCTACACCTTC. It codes for CASSQTETYGYTF.

The chain couples TRBV5-1 to TRBJ1-1; 11 nucleotides agree with TRBD1. J was trimmed by 5 bases and V by 0 bases; bases with no gene match: 15. Germline V gives CDR1 SGHRS, CDR2 YFSETQ. The CDR3 consists of 19 residues. The CDR3 here is CASSLDARRDRGERTEAFF. The CDR3 bases are TGCGCCAGCAGCTTGGACGCTCGGCGGGACAGGGGGGAAAGGACTGAAGCTTTCTTT. The full variable domain, completed using reference TRBV5-1 and TRBJ1-1, is KAGVTQTPRYLIKTRGQQVTLSCSPISGHRSVSWYQQTPGQGLQFLFEYFSETQRNKGNFPGRFSGRQFSNSRSEMNVSTLELGDSALYLCASSLDARRDRGERTEAFFGQGTRLTVV.